One sample yielded the 7 T cell receptor beta chains listed below, sequenced in a study of T cells after posttransplantation cyclophosphamide. Assay: immunoSEQ multiplex PCR; the TCRdb copy retains only in-frame clones and omits some. This sample has 32,000 or so clones, with over 85% found just once. Sequenced sample: PBMCs. The receptors here all came from a woman aged 40-49 years with a blood cancer, CMV-positive, and with a related stem cell donor.

This clone has more than one count but fewer than ten. The gene calls are TRBV19 and TRBJ2-6; D is perhaps TRBD1 (6 bases). Trimming pared 6 bases from V and 0 bases from J, leaving 9 bases between. There are 15 residues in the CDR3. In germline, CDR1 is LNHDA, CDR2 SQIVND (reference sequence). The CDR3: CASRRRGSGANVLTF. For the CDR3, the DNA is TGTGCCAGTAGACGCAGGGGCTCTGGGGCCAACGTCCTGACTTTC.

This chain links TRBV13 with TRBJ1-2, with no clear D. The V end lost 3 bases, the J end lost 5 bases, and 10 bases lay between the germline ends. The CDR3 contains 13 residues. Germline assignment: CDR1 PRHDT and CDR2 FYEKMQ (reference sequence). The CDR3 DNA is TGTGCCAGCAGCTTTTCCGGGATTTATGGCTACACCTTC. Residues: CASSFSGIYGYTF.

The V gene is TRBV5-1, the J gene TRBJ1-3; no definite D call. This CDR3 region has 18 residues. V was shortened by 1 base and J by 0 bases, with 17 bases between the two germline ends. Germline V CDR1 and CDR2: SGHRS, YFSETQ. CDR3 nucleotide sequence: TGCGCCAGCAGCTTGTCCATCGTTCAAGAGAGCTCTGGAAACACCATATATTTT. It is translated as CASSLSIVQESSGNTIYF.

This chain uses TRBV11-2 with TRBJ1-4; D perhaps matches TRBD1 (5 bases). V was pared by 10 bases and J by 8 bases, with 14 bases between. Germline V CDR1 and CDR2: SGHAT, FQNNGV. The CDR3 runs to 12 residues. The CDR3 sequence is CATGGDGEKLFF. CDR3 bases: TGTGCCACCGGGGGGGACGGGGAAAAACTGTTTTTT.

CDR3 DNA: TGTGCCAGCAGTCGGCCAGGGGGTTCCAACACCATATATTTT. Its translation: CASSRPGGSNTIYF. V gene TRBV6-1 combines with J gene TRBJ1-3, with 7 bases fitting TRBD1. The germline V gene encodes CDR1 MNHNS and CDR2 SASEGT. The junction had 8 bases not matched to a gene; V was cut back by 5 bases and J by 7 bases. The CDR3 totals 14 residues.

CDR3 coding DNA: TGTGCCAGCAGACGAGGACAGGGATTCACAGATACGCAGTATTTT. Translation gives CASRRGQGFTDTQYF. The chain is built from TRBV7-9 and TRBJ2-3; 8 nucleotides match TRBD1. CDR3 size: 15 residues. CDR1 and CDR2 (germline): SEHNR, FQNEAQ (reference sequence). The V segment lost 6 bases and the J segment 2 bases; nucleotides outside the gene matches: 7.

V usage is TRBV4-1 and J usage is TRBJ1-5; weak D call: TRBD1 (6 bases). The CDR3 consists of 18 residues. The V and J ends lost 2 bases and 2 bases respectively, with 19 bases between them. Germline assignment: CDR1 MGHRA and CDR2 YSYEKL. The CDR3 DNA is TGCGCCAGCAGCCAATCCTATCTGACAGGTAGTCGCAATCAGCCCCAGCATTTT. Protein sequence: CASSQSYLTGSRNQPQHF.